This T cell receptor (beta chain) stems from a study of blood T cell repertoires in COVID-19. Study-wide context: Acute-phase and convalescent COVID-19 samples originated in the United States, Italy and Spain.

The germline V gene has CDR1 LNHDA and CDR2 SQIVND (reference sequence). Germline trimming cut 6 bases from V and 8 bases from J; bases unmatched to any gene: 12. The CDR3 extends over 15 amino acids. Measured with immunoSEQ multiplex PCR; TCRdb has only the in-frame clones, and not every one. The sample has approximately 240,000 clones; 70% to 90% are singletons. This sequence originates from a woman between 40 and 50 years old who had recovered from COVID-19. V and J are TRBV19 and TRBJ2-1; 8 positions agree with TRBD2. The sequencing input was peripheral blood. For the CDR3, the DNA is TGTGCCAGTAGCCCAAGGCGGGGGGCCCGGGATGAGCAGTTCTTC. This gives the protein CASSPRRGARDEQFF.